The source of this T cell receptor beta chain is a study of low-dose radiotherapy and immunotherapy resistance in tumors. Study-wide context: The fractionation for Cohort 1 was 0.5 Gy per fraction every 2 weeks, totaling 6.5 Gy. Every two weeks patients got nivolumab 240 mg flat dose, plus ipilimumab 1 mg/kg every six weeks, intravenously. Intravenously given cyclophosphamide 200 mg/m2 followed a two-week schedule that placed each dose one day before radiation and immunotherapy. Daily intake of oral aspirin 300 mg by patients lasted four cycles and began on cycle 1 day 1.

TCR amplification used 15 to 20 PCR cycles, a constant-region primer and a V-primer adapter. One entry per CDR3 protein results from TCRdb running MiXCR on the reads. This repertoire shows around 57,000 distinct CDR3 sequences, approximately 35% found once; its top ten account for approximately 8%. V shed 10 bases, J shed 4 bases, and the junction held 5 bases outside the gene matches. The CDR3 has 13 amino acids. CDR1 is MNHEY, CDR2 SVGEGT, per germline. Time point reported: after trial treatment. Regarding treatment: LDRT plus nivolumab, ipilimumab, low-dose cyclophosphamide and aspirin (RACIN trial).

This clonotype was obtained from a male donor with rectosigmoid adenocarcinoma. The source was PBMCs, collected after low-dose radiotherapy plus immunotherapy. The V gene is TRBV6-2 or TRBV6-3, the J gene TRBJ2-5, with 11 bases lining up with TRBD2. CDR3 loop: CATNSGRVETQYF. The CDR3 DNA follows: TGTGCCACAAATAGCGGGAGGGTAGAGACCCAGTACTTC.